What follows are 29 T cell receptor beta chains derived from one specimen sequenced in a study of cytotoxic CD8 clonotypes in ibrutinib-treated CLL. Libraries were prepared by immunoSEQ multiplex PCR; TCRdb keeps only in-frame clonotypes and omits some of them. The repertoire includes fewer than 90,000 clones, under 70% of them detected once, and around 5.8% sits in the top ten. The source material was PBMCs, sampled after 12 months of ibrutinib treatment. The receptor source for this set is a human donor with chronic lymphocytic leukemia.

The chain uses TRBV27 and TRBJ2-5; D possibly corresponds to TRBD2 (6 bases). This CDR3 region has 14 residues. CDR1 is MNHEY and CDR2 is SMNVEV in the germline V gene (reference sequence). V gave up 5 bases and J gave up 5 bases, with 15 bases separating them. CDR3 loop: CASSTRLVGETQYF. In nucleotides, the CDR3 is TGTGCCAGCAGTACACGACTAGTAGGGGAGACCCAGTACTTC.

This rearrangement joins TRBV2 to TRBJ2-3, with 12 positions matching TRBD1. The V and J ends lost 5 bases and 2 bases, in that order; junction bases with no gene match: 5. This CDR3 region has 16 residues. Germline CDR1 is SNHLY and CDR2 is FYNNEI. In DNA, the CDR3 is TGTGCCAGCAGTTTGGGACAGGGGGCAAACACAGATACGCAGTATTTT. This translates into CASSLGQGANTDTQYF.

The chain has TRBV5-1 and TRBJ1-1; a weak D match, TRBD1 (5 bases). The V and J ends lost 4 bases and 5 bases respectively, with 18 bases between them. CDR3 length: 15 amino acids. The germline gives CDR1 SGHRS, CDR2 YFSETQ. The CDR3 spells CASSPGDRGSTEAFF. The CDR3, as DNA: TGCGCCAGCAGCCCTGGAGACAGAGGCTCTACTGAAGCTTTCTTT. Supplemented by reference TRBV5-1 and TRBJ1-1, the full variable domain reads KAGVTQTPRYLIKTRGQQVTLSCSPISGHRSVSWYQQTPGQGLQFLFEYFSETQRNKGNFPGRFSGRQFSNSRSEMNVSTLELGDSALYLCASSPGDRGSTEAFFGQGTRLTVV.

The rearrangement uses TRBV9 and TRBJ1-1; D call uncertain. CDR1 and CDR2 (germline): SGDLS, YYNGEE. The CDR3 length is 15 residues. The germline V and J ends were trimmed by 0 bases and 6 bases, with 15 bases remaining between them. For the CDR3, the DNA is TGTGCCAGCAGCGTAGGTCCCGTAGTTCAGTCTGAAGCTTTCTTT. It yields the protein CASSVGPVVQSEAFF.

This clone occurred a few times. V and J are TRBV19 and TRBJ1-5; no clear D gene. V shed 0 bases and J shed 4 bases, with 10 bases lying between them. CDR1 is LNHDA, CDR2 SQIVND, per germline (reference sequence). This CDR3 has 15 amino acids. CDR3 loop: CASSIEPIGNQPQHF. The DNA of the CDR3 is TGTGCCAGTAGTATAGAGCCGATAGGAAATCAGCCCCAGCATTTT.

The chain uses TRBV11-2 and TRBJ2-7; D tentatively fits TRBD1 or TRBD2 (6 bases each). The CDR3 runs 17 residues. CDR1 and CDR2 (germline): SGHAT, FQNNGV. Trimming stripped 7 bases from V and 1 base from J, with 23 bases between. CDR3 coding DNA: TGTGCCAGCACCACAGGGACTTTTGCCTCCCTGTCCTACGAGCAGTACTTC. Translation: CASTTGTFASLSYEQYF.

The V call is TRBV7-6, the J call TRBJ1-5, with 9 bases fitting TRBD1. Germline V CDR1 and CDR2: SGHVS, FNYEAQ. The V segment lost 2 bases and the J segment 6 bases; nucleotides outside the gene matches: 8. CDR3 length: 16 residues. The CDR3 loop is CASSLSEQGAIQPQHF. CDR3 in DNA: TGTGCCAGCAGCTTAAGTGAACAGGGGGCAATTCAGCCCCAGCATTTT. Together with reference TRBV7-6 and TRBJ1-5, the CDR3 gives the full variable domain: GAGVSQSPRYKVTKRGQDVALRCDPISGHVSLYWYRQALGQGPEFLTYFNYEAQQDKSGLPNDRFSAERPEGSISTLTIQRTEQRDSAMYRCASSLSEQGAIQPQHFGDGTRLSIL.

The gene calls are TRBV30 and TRBJ1-2; D might be TRBD1 (6 bases). The CDR3 covers 15 residues. The germline CDR1 and CDR2 sequences are GTSNPN and SVGIG (reference sequence). Trimming cost V 4 bases and J 0 bases, with 15 bases left between them. CDR3 DNA: TGTGCCTGGAATGGAGGTGCAGGGGCTAACTATGGCTACACCTTC. Encoded protein: CAWNGGAGANYGYTF. Looking up the rest from reference TRBV30 and TRBJ1-2 gives the full variable domain: SQTIHQWPATLVQPVGSPLSLECTVEGTSNPNLYWYRQAAGRGLQLLFYSVGIGQISSEVPQNLSASRPQDRQFILSSKKLLLSDSGFYLCAWNGGAGANYGYTFGSGTRLTVV.

This clone turned up a few times. The chain joins TRBV10-3 to TRBJ2-2, with D possibly matching TRBD2 (6 bases). Germline loops: CDR1 ENHRY, CDR2 SYGVKD. The V and J ends lost 6 bases and 5 bases respectively, with 16 bases between them. CDR3 size: 15 residues. CDR3 sequence: CAISPGRGQTGELFF. The CDR3 region has the DNA TGTGCCATCAGCCCCGGGCGGGGTCAGACCGGGGAGCTGTTTTTT.

Here the CDR3 reads CSVVTGGGTDTQYF. The DNA of the CDR3 is TGCAGCGTTGTGACAGGGGGCGGCACAGATACGCAGTATTTT. This sequence joins TRBV29-1 and TRBJ2-3; 10 bases match TRBD1. The CDR3 runs 14 residues. CDR1 SQVTM and CDR2 ANQGSEA come from the germline V gene. The V gene end was trimmed by 4 bases and the J gene end by 1 base; junction bases not matched to a gene: 2.

The CDR3 here is CASSPGAASNQPQHF. The DNA of the CDR3 is TGTGCCAGCTCACCTGGGGCCGCTAGCAATCAGCCCCAGCATTTT. The chain joins TRBV18 to TRBJ1-5; weak D call: TRBD1 (5 bases). The ends were cut back, 3 bases at V and 0 bases at J, with 9 bases in the middle. The CDR3 is made up of 15 amino acids. From germline, CDR1 is KGHSH and CDR2 LQKENI. Variable domain in full (rest from reference TRBV18 and TRBJ1-5): NAGVMQNPRHLVRRRGQEARLRCSPMKGHSHVYWYRQLPEEGLKFMVYLQKENIIDESGMPKERFSAEFPKEGPSILRIQQVVRGDSAAYFCASSPGAASNQPQHFGDGTRLSIL.

This clone has a handful of counts. The chain joins TRBV27 to TRBJ2-7; D remains unclear. The CDR3 covers 15 residues. The V end lost 2 bases, the J end lost 0 bases, and 11 bases lay between the germline ends. Per germline, CDR1 MNHEY and CDR2 SMNVEV (reference sequence). CDR3 coding DNA: TGTGCCAGCAGTTTAAGGCCAGGAAGCTCCTACGAGCAGTACTTC. Protein sequence: CASSLRPGSSYEQYF.

This chain connects TRBV18 to TRBJ1-5; 8 bases fit TRBD1. The V and J ends lost 3 bases and 4 bases, in that order; junction bases with no gene match: 5. Looked up from germline, CDR1 is KGHSH and CDR2 is LQKENI. The CDR3 is made up of 15 amino acids. The CDR3 nucleotides are TGTGCCAGCTCACCGTCCCAGGGGGCTAATCAGCCCCAGCATTTT. Amino acids: CASSPSQGANQPQHF.

The chain combines TRBV5-1 with TRBJ2-5, with 9 bases lining up with TRBD1. Germline V lookup: CDR1 SGHRS, CDR2 YFSETQ. The CDR3 is made up of 16 amino acids. Trimming at V came to 4 bases and at J to 0 bases, leaving 7 bases not matched to a gene. CDR3 amino acids: CASSVQGATYQETQYF. The CDR3 DNA follows: TGCGCCAGCAGCGTACAGGGGGCTACGTACCAAGAGACCCAGTACTTC.

The rearrangement links TRBV7-8 to TRBJ2-2; TRBD1 matches 8 bases. Germline V gene lookup returns CDR1 SGHVS and CDR2 FQNEAQ. The CDR3 totals 16 residues. V dropped 1 base and J dropped 1; count of bases not matched to a gene: 2. The CDR3 nucleotides are TGTGCCAGCAGCTTAGGAACAGGGGGGAACACCGGGGAGCTGTTTTTT. It codes for CASSLGTGGNTGELFF.

V gene TRBV19 combines with J gene TRBJ2-5; D is uncertain. Deletions cut 3 bases from V and 5 bases from J, with 13 bases between. Germline V gene sequence: CDR1 LNHDA, CDR2 SQIVND (reference sequence). This CDR3 is built from 14 residues. The chain's CDR3 is CASSMLWDRETQYF. The CDR3 DNA is TGTGCCAGTAGTATGCTTTGGGATCGGGAGACCCAGTACTTC.

The chain joins TRBV9 to TRBJ1-6; the match to TRBD1 covers 8 bases. CDR1 is SGDLS and CDR2 is YYNGEE in the germline V gene. This CDR3 comprises 15 residues. J gave up 6 bases and V 0 bases, and 2 bases lay outside the gene matches. The CDR3, as DNA: TGTGCCAGCAGCGTAGGGGGGACAGGTAATTCACCCCTCCACTTT. Translating gives CASSVGGTGNSPLHF. Full variable domain (missing parts from reference TRBV9 and TRBJ1-6): DSGVTQTPKHLITATGQRVTLRCSPRSGDLSVYWYQQSLDQGLQFLIQYYNGEERAKGNILERFSAQQFPDLHSELNLSSLELGDSALYFCASSVGGTGNSPLHFGNGTRLTVT.

This chain uses TRBV28 with TRBJ2-3; 11 bases match TRBD2. V dropped 5 bases and J dropped 3; count of bases not matched to a gene: 4. CDR1 and CDR2 (germline): MDHEN, SYDVKM. There are 15 residues in the CDR3. Here the CDR3 reads CASSHSGGATDTQYF. As DNA, the CDR3 is TGTGCCAGCAGTCATAGCGGGGGGGCTACAGATACGCAGTATTTT.

This chain links TRBV19 with TRBJ1-2; 7 bases agree with TRBD1. Germline trimming cut 3 bases from V and 8 bases from J; bases unmatched to any gene: 15. Germline CDR1 is LNHDA and CDR2 is SQIVND (reference sequence). The CDR3 has 16 residues. The CDR3 region is CASSINRDSLRKGYTF. Written as DNA, the CDR3 is TGTGCCAGTAGTATCAACCGGGACAGCCTGAGAAAAGGCTACACCTTC.

The rearrangement uses TRBV10-3 and TRBJ1-2, with D perhaps TRBD1 (5 bases). There are 11 residues in the CDR3. V lost 3 bases to trimming and J lost 7 bases, with 6 bases between them. CDR1 and CDR2 (germline): ENHRY, SYGVKD. CDR3 bases: TGTGCCATCAGTGACCAGGGTGGCTACACCTTC. It encodes CAISDQGGYTF.

This sequence joins TRBV30 and TRBJ2-5, with a tentative D call TRBD1 (5 bases). Per the germline V gene, CDR1 is GTSNPN and CDR2 is SVGIG (reference sequence). Trimming shortened V by 3 bases and J by 9 bases, and 17 bases separated the two germline ends. The CDR3 runs to 13 residues. DNA of the CDR3: TGTGCCTGGAGAGCTTGGGGCGAAGGGGCCCAGTACTTC. Amino acids: CAWRAWGEGAQYF.

This rearrangement joins TRBV7-2 to TRBJ2-2, with 8 bases lining up with TRBD1. The V gene end was trimmed by 5 bases and the J gene end by 8 bases; junction bases not matched to a gene: 10. The CDR3 extends over 15 amino acids. Germline-derived CDR1 and CDR2 are SGHTA and FQGNSA. CDR3: CASSPRTGNAGELFF. CDR3 DNA: TGTGCCAGCAGCCCTCGGACAGGGAATGCGGGGGAGCTGTTTTTT.

V usage is TRBV18 and J usage is TRBJ2-7; 8 bases align to TRBD2. With 3 bases clipped from V and 1 base from J, the junction kept 14 bases outside the gene matches. Germline V gene sequence: CDR1 KGHSH, CDR2 LQKENI. This CDR3 comprises 18 residues. CDR3 in amino acids: CASSPPLLQRGLSYEQYF. The CDR3 DNA is TGTGCCAGCTCACCCCCCCTCCTTCAGCGGGGGTTATCCTACGAGCAGTACTTC.

This sequence joins TRBV27 and TRBJ1-3; D remains ambiguous. The CDR3 length is 13 residues. Per the germline V gene, CDR1 is MNHEY and CDR2 is SMNVEV (reference sequence). Trimming removed 6 bases at V and 1 base at J, with 7 bases between. The CDR3 DNA reads TGTGCCAGCAGAACTCAGTCTGGAAACACCATATATTTT. Residues: CASRTQSGNTIYF.

The gene calls are TRBV28 and TRBJ1-1; possible D gene TRBD1, 5 bases. Germline lookup yields CDR1 MDHEN and CDR2 SYDVKM. Deletions cut 3 bases from V and 6 bases from J, with 20 bases between. The CDR3 runs to 16 residues. The CDR3 coding sequence is TGTGCCAGCAGTTTTCGGGGCAGGGCGGCCAAAGCTGAAGCTTTCTTT. It is translated as CASSFRGRAAKAEAFF.

V gene TRBV7-2 combines with J gene TRBJ2-7; tentatively, D is TRBD1 or TRBD2 (5 bases each). Germline V gene data show CDR1 as SGHTA and CDR2 as FQGNSA. This CDR3 is built from 16 residues. V lost 5 bases and J lost 0, with 17 bases in between. The DNA of the CDR3 is TGTGCCAGCAGCCCCTGGGCGCCAGGGAGCTCCTACGAGCAGTACTTC. Translating gives CASSPWAPGSSYEQYF. Full variable domain (missing parts from reference TRBV7-2 and TRBJ2-7): GAGVSQSPSNKVTEKGKDVELRCDPISGHTALYWYRQSLGQGLEFLIYFQGNSAPDKSGLPSDRFSAERTGGSVSTLTIQRTQQEDSAVYLCASSPWAPGSSYEQYFGPGTRLTVT.

V usage is TRBV5-6 and J usage is TRBJ2-4; the D call may be TRBD1 or TRBD2 (6 bases each). Trimming took 5 bases from V and 5 from J, leaving 14 bases between them. The CDR3 covers 14 residues. Germline lookup yields CDR1 SGHDT and CDR2 YYEEEE. The CDR3 DNA sequence: TGTGCCAGCAGTCAAACGGGGGCTCAAAACATTCAGTACTTC. Amino acids: CASSQTGAQNIQYF.

The rearrangement joins TRBV30 to TRBJ1-4; unclear D gene. This CDR3 is 13 amino acids long. Germline V gives CDR1 GTSNPN, CDR2 SVGIG (reference sequence). Deletions cut 0 bases from V and 7 bases from J, with 9 bases between. For the CDR3, the DNA is TGTGCCTGGAGTGTATCCTTATCTGAAAAACTGTTTTTT. Protein product: CAWSVSLSEKLFF.

The J gene is TRBJ2-3, the V gene TRBV18; TRBD1 agrees at 10 bases. In germline, CDR1 is KGHSH, CDR2 LQKENI. The CDR3 is 17 residues long. J gave up 8 bases and V 2 bases, and 13 bases lay outside the gene matches. In DNA, the CDR3 is TGTGCCAGCTCACCATCCTCGTCGGGACAGGGGTGGGGTACGCAGTATTTT. Its protein product is CASSPSSSGQGWGTQYF.